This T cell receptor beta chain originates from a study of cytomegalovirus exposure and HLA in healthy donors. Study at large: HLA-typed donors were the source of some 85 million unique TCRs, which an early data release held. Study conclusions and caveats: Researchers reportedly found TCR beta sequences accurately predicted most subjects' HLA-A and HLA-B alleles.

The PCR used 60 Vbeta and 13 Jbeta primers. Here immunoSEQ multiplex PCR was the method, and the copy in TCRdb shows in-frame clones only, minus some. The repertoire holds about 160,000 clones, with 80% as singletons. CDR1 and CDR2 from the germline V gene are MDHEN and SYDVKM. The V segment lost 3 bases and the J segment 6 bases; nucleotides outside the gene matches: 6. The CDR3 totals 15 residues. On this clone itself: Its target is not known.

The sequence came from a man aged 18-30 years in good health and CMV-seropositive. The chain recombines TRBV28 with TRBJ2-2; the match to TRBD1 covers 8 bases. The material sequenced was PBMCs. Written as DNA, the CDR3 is TGTGCCAGCAGTTTTCCCAGGGGGCGTTCCGGGGAGCTGTTTTTT. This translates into CASSFPRGRSGELFF.